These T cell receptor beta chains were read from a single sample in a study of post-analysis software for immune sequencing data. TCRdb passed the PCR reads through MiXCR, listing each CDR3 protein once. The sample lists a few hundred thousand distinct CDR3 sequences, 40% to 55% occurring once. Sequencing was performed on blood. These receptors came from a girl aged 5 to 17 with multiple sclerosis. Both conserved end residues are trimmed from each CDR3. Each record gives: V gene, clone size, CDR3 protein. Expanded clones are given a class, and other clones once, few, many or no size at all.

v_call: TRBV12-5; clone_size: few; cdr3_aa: ASEGASEQF
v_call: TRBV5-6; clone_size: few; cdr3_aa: ASSSQSTEAF
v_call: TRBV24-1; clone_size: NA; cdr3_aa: ATSDSEVTSYNEQY
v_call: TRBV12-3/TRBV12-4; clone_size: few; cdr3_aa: ASTSGESPF
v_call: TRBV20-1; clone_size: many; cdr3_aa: SASVGGTQEKTQY
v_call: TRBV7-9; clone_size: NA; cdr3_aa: ASSLVPSRQETQY
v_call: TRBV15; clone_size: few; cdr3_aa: ATSEGAESYEQY
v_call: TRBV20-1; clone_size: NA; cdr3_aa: SAYSGATSTDTQY
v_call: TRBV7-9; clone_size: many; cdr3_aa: ASSLGLYNEQF
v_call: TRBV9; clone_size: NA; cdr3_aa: ASSPRTSGANVLT
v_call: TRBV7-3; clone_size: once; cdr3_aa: ASSVGLAGENEQF
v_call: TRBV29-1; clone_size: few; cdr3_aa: SVGPGQETQY
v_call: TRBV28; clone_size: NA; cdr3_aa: ASSSATSGTPEQY
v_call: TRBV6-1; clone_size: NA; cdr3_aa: ASSRPGRGGAGANVLT
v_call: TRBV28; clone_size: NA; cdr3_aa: ASRLDRTYEQY
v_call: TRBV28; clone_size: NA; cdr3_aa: ASRGQPAGKRQY
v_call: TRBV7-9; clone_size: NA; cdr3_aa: ASSLGTSQEQY
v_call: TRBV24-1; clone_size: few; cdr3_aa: ATSDRTSGKDEQF
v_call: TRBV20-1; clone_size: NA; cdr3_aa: SARNPMNTEAF
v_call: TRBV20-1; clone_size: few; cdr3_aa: SARDFGGQGRGGTEAF
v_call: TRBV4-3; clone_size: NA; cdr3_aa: ASSQEGWPLVVDEKLF
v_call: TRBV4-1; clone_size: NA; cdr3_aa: ASSHPQGYRDTGNEQF
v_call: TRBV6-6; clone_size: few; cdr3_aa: ASSYSFGQGADTQY
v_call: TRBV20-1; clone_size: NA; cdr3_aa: SAPGQGAYEQY
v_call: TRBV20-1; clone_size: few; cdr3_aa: SASRLASYNEQF
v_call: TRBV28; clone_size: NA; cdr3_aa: ASSFTEAGGVNEQF
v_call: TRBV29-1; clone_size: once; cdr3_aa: SVEDRDQPQH
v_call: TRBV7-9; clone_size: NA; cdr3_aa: ASSVGQRYEQY
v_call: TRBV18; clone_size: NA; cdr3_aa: ASSPDRAGYEQY
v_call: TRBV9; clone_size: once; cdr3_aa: ASSAQTPSTLYEQY
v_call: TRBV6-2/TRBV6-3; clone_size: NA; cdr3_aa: ASRYRKDQPQH
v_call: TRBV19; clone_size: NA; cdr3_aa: ASSDRVYQPQH
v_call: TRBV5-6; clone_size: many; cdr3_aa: ASSPDRDYGYT
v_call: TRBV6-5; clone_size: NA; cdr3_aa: ASSGPGQGSAF
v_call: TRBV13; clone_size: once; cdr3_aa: ASSFRGRCEQY
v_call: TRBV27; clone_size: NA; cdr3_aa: ASSLLGGGEQF
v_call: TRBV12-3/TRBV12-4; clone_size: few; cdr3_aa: ASSFLGGGTKQETQY
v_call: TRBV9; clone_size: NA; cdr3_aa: ASSVAPNGDYGYT
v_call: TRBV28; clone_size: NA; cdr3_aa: ASSPQRYYEQY
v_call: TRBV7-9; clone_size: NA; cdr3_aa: ASSLSEGEQF
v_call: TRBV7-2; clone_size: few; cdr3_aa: ASSTDRFTDTQY
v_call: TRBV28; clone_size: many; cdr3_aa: ASSLTGVNSYEQY
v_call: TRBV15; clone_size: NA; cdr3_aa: ATSTGRAAQETQY